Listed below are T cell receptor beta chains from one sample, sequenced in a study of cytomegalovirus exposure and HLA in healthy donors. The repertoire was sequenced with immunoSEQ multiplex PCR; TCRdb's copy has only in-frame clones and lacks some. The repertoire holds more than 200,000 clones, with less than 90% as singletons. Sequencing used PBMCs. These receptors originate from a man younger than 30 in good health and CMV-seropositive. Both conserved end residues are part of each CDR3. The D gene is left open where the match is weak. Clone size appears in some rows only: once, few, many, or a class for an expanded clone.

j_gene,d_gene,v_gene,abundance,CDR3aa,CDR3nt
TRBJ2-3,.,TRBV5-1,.,CASKTEDTQYF,TGCGCCAGCAAGACAGAGGATACGCAGTATTTT
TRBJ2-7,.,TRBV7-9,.,CASRLNAEQYF,TGTGCCAGCAGGTTAAACGCCGAGCAGTACTTC
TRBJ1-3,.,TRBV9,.,CASSDSPGGPGNTIYF,TGTGCCAGCAGCGATAGTCCCGGGGGGCCCGGAAACACCATATATTTT
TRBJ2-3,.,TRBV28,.,CASSPPDRADTQYF,TGTGCCAGCAGTCCGCCGGATCGCGCAGATACGCAGTATTTT
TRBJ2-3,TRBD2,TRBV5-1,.,CASSLEPSGTTDTQYF,TGCGCCAGCAGCTTGGAGCCTAGCGGGACCACAGATACGCAGTATTTT
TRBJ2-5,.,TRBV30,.,CAWSSGRAGEQETQYF,TGTGCCTGGAGTTCGGGGCGGGCAGGGGAACAAGAGACCCAGTACTTC
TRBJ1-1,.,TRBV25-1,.,CASRPAGTKNTEAFF,TGTGCCAGCAGGCCGGCGGGCACCAAGAACACTGAAGCTTTCTTT
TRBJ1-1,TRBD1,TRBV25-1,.,CASRQGFDEAFF,TGTGCCAGCCGACAGGGATTTGATGAAGCTTTCTTT
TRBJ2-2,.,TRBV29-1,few,CSVRSTGELFF,TGCAGCGTTCGTAGTACCGGGGAGCTGTTTTTT
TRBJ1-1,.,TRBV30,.,CAWSAGRVRSEAFF,TGTGCCTGGAGTGCTGGGAGGGTGAGGTCTGAAGCTTTCTTT
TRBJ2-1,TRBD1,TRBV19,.,CASSIWDRPNNEQFF,TGTGCCAGTAGTATTTGGGACAGGCCGAACAATGAGCAGTTCTTC
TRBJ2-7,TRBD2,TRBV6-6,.,CASSYWRESYEQYF,TGTGCCAGCAGTTACTGGCGGGAGTCCTACGAGCAGTACTTC
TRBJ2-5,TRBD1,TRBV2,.,CASSLPGQGVTQYF,TGTGCCAGCAGTCTTCCGGGACAGGGGGTGACCCAGTACTTC
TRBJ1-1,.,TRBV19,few,CASYRGMNTEAFF,TGTGCCAGCTACCGAGGGATGAACACTGAAGCTTTCTTT
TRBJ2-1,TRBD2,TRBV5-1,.,CASSLIGGSRSYNEQFF,TGCGCCAGCAGCTTGATCGGCGGGAGTAGGTCCTACAATGAGCAGTTCTTC
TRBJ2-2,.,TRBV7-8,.,CASSLARSTTTGELFF,TGTGCCAGCAGCTTAGCGAGGTCTACGACCACCGGGGAGCTGTTTTTT
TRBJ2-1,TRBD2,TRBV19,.,CASSKGGRSHNEQFF,TGTGCCAGTAGTAAGGGCGGGAGGTCCCACAATGAGCAGTTCTTC
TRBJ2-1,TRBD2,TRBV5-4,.,CASSLALLAGVNNEQFF,TGTGCCAGCAGCTTGGCCTTATTAGCGGGAGTTAACAATGAGCAGTTCTTC
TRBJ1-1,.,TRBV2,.,CASRIPGSEAFF,TGTGCCAGCAGGATCCCGGGGTCTGAAGCTTTCTTT
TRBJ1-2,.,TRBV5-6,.,CASSPGGAYGYTF,TGTGCCAGCAGCCCTGGTGGAGCCTATGGCTACACCTTC
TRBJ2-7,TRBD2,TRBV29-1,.,CSVEGGSGSAYEQYF,TGCAGCGTTGAAGGTGGTAGCGGGAGTGCCTACGAGCAGTACTTC
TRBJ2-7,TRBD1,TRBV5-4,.,CASSYGTGGYEQYF,TGTGCCAGCAGCTACGGGACAGGGGGCTACGAGCAGTACTTC
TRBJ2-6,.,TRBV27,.,CASTSWGSGANVLTF,TGTGCCAGCACCAGTTGGGGCTCTGGGGCCAACGTCCTGACTTTC
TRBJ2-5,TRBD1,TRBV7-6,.,CASSLVLGDREDF,TGTGCCAGCAGCTTAGTATTAGGGGACAGGGAGGACTTC
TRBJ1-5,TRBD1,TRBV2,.,CASSEATGDQPQHF,TGTGCCAGCAGTGAAGCGACAGGGGATCAGCCCCAGCATTTT
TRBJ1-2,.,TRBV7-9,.,CASSQDTGFNGYTF,TGTGCCAGCAGCCAAGATACAGGGTTCAATGGCTACACCTTC
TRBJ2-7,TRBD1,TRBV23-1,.,CASSRLCRGLYEQYF,TGCGCCAGCAGTCGCCTCTGCAGGGGGCTCTACGAGCAGTACTTC
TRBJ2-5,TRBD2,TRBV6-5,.,CASSQTSALGDQYF,TGTGCCAGCAGCCAAACTAGCGCCCTCGGGGACCAGTACTTC
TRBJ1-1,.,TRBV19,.,CASSQGGTEAFF,TGTGCCAGTAGTCAGGGAGGGACTGAAGCTTTCTTT
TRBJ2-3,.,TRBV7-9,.,CASTTTRGRWADTQYF,TGTGCCAGCACCACCACGAGGGGCCGCTGGGCAGATACGCAGTATTTT
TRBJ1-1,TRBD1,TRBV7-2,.,CASSFPGQGVNTEAFF,TGTGCCAGCAGCTTTCCCGGACAGGGGGTGAACACTGAAGCTTTCTTT
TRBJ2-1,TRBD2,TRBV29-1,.,CSVEIGGYSYNEQFF,TGCAGCGTTGAAATCGGGGGGTATTCCTACAATGAGCAGTTCTTC
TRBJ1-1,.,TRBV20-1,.,CSARGNTEAFF,TGCAGTGCTAGGGGGAACACTGAAGCTTTCTTT
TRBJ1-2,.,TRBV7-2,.,CASSPNRDGPYGYTF,TGTGCCAGCAGCCCTAACAGGGATGGGCCCTATGGCTACACCTTC
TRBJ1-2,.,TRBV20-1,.,CSAAQGYGYTF,TGCAGTGCTGCCCAGGGATATGGCTACACCTTC
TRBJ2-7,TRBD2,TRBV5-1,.,CASSPSTSGRPYEQYF,TGCGCCAGCAGCCCCTCGACTAGCGGGAGGCCCTACGAGCAGTACTTC
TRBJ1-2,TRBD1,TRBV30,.,CAWSEGAATYGYTF,TGTGCCTGGAGTGAGGGGGCCGCTACCTATGGCTACACCTTC
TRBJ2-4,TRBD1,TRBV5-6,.,CASSDPGTGGRKNIQYF,TGTGCCAGCAGCGACCCCGGGACAGGGGGCAGGAAAAACATTCAGTACTTC
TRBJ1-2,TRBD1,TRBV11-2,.,CASSLDVRGLGYTF,TGTGCCAGCAGCTTAGATGTCAGGGGGCTCGGCTACACCTTC
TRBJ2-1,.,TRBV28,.,CASSWPLISTSNEQFF,TGTGCCAGCAGTTGGCCTCTAATTAGCACTAGTAATGAGCAGTTCTTC
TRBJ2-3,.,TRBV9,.,CASSVGDTPDTQYF,TGTGCCAGCAGCGTGGGGGACACCCCAGATACGCAGTATTTT
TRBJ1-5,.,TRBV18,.,CASSLGGGNQPQHF,TGTGCCAGCTCGCTTGGAGGCGGCAATCAGCCCCAGCATTTT
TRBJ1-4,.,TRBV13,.,CASRRFGGGNEKLFF,TGTGCCAGCAGAAGGTTTGGGGGAGGTAATGAAAAACTGTTTTTT
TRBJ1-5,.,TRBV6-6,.,CASSYLHRSNQPQHF,TGTGCCAGCAGTTATTTACACCGTAGCAATCAGCCCCAGCATTTT
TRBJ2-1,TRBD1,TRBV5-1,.,CASSPRTGGNEQFF,TGCGCCAGCAGCCCAAGGACAGGAGGCAATGAGCAGTTCTTC
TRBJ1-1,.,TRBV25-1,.,CASRPTLRAMNTEAFF,TGTGCCAGCAGACCCACATTGAGGGCAATGAACACTGAAGCTTTCTTT
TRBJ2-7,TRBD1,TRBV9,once,CASSVAGQGLGEQYF,TGTGCCAGCAGCGTAGCGGGACAGGGTCTGGGCGAGCAGTACTTC
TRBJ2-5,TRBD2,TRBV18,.,CASSSRLAGAFQETQYF,TGTGCCAGCTCAAGCAGACTAGCGGGAGCCTTCCAAGAGACCCAGTACTTC
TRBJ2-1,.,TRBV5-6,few,CANGLPPTVNEQFF,TGTGCCAACGGACTCCCCCCAACCGTCAATGAGCAGTTCTTC
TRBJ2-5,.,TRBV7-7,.,CASSLGPLGETQYF,TGTGCCAGCAGCTTGGGCCCGCTGGGGGAGACCCAGTACTTC
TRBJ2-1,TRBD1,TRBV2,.,CARSTTGGQKVF,TGTGCCAGATCAACGACAGGGGGTCAGAAGGTCTTC
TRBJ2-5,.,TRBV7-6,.,CASSPPQETQYF,TGTGCCAGCAGCCCCCCCCAAGAGACCCAGTACTTC
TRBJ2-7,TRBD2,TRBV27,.,CASSLGAGTYEQYF,TGTGCCAGCAGTTTGGGAGCGGGGACCTACGAGCAGTACTTC
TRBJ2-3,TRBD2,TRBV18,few,CASSPGGLASTDTQYF,TGTGCCAGCTCACCGGGGGGACTAGCGAGCACAGATACGCAGTATTTT
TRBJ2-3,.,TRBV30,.,CAWSVEGYTQYF,TGTGCCTGGAGTGTAGAAGGCTATACGCAGTATTTT
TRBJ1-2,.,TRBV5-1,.,CASSLDENYGYTF,TGCGCCAGCAGCTTGGACGAAAACTATGGCTACACCTTC
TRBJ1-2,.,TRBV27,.,CASSFSAASGRGVRGYTF,TGTGCCAGCAGTTTTTCGGCGGCGTCTGGGAGAGGGGTGCGTGGCTACACCTTC
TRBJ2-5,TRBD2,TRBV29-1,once,CSVDGLGVGETQYF,TGCAGCGTGGACGGACTAGGGGTCGGTGAGACCCAGTACTTC
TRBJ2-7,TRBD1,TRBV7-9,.,CASSTDRGKQYF,TGTGCCAGCAGCACAGACAGGGGGAAGCAGTACTTC
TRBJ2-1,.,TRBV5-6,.,CASSFSDWQFF,TGTGCCAGCAGCTTTTCAGACTGGCAGTTCTTC